A single sample gave rise to the 21 T cell receptor beta chains below, sequenced in a study of post-analysis software for immune sequencing data. For these receptors, no antigen is known. Study outcomes and limitations: Compared with controls, patients had more of about 5 TRBV segments, including TRBV5-6, TRBV5-1 and TRBV20-1.

Included in the TCR beta cDNA libraries were unique molecular identifiers. A single record per CDR3 protein comes from TCRdb applying MiXCR to the PCR reads. Of roughly 670,000 distinct CDR3 sequences detected, 59% appear once; the ten largest clones hold 11%. The sequenced material came from blood. The receptors here all came from a girl aged 2 to 9 with multiple sclerosis.

V is TRBV28 and J is TRBJ2-1; 10 positions match TRBD2. The V segment lost 8 bases and the J segment 6 bases; nucleotides outside the gene matches: 7. The CDR3 contains 14 residues. CDR1 and CDR2 from the germline V gene are MDHEN and SYDVKM. In nucleotides, the CDR3 is TGTGCCAGCGGTAGCGGGGGGAATTCCAATGAGCAGTTCTTC. It translates to CASGSGGNSNEQFF.

This chain connects TRBV29-1 to TRBJ2-3; D possibly corresponds to TRBD2 (6 bases). Germline CDR1 and CDR2: SQVTM and ANQGSEA. V was clipped by 0 bases and J by 1 base, with 8 bases between them. The CDR3 is 14 amino acids. Here the CDR3 DNA reads TGCAGCGTTGAAGATTGGGAGGGCACAGATACGCAGTATTTT. This gives the protein CSVEDWEGTDTQYF.

The chain links TRBV6-6 to TRBJ2-1; the D gene could be TRBD1 or TRBD2 (5 bases each). The CDR3 loop spans 15 amino acids. Between the trimmed V and J ends, which lost 6 bases and 8 bases, there was a span of 20 bases. In germline, CDR1 is MNHNY, CDR2 SVGAGI (reference sequence). CDR3 DNA: TGTGCCAGCAGCCCAACCGGGACCCCGGGTTATGAGCAGTTCTTC. It encodes CASSPTGTPGYEQFF.

Comments on this clonotype: The junction and the germline gene differ at one end; a read error may be behind it. The V and J genes are TRBV11-2 and TRBJ2-1, with D tentatively TRBD2 (6 bases). The CDR3 totals 18 residues. The germline gives CDR1 SGHAT, CDR2 FQNNGV. DNA for the CDR3: TGTGCCAGCGGCTTAGGGGCTAGCGCCTTGAGCTCCTACAATGAGCAGTTCTTC. Its protein product is CASGLGASALSSYNEQFF.

This clonotype showed up just a few times. The chain joins TRBV29-1 to TRBJ2-3; TRBD1 matches 9 bases. CDR1 is SQVTM and CDR2 is ANQGSEA in the germline V gene. With V trimmed by 4 bases and J by 4 bases, 3 bases remained unmatched. This CDR3 has 13 amino acids. The CDR3 is CSVARQGADTQYF. The CDR3, as DNA: TGCAGCGTTGCCCGACAGGGGGCAGATACGCAGTATTTT.

This clonotype showed up just a few times. This chain links TRBV4-1 with TRBJ2-1; 9 nucleotides align to TRBD2. CDR1 and CDR2 (germline): MGHRA, YSYEKL. J gave up 3 bases and V 4 bases, and 4 bases lay outside the gene matches. The CDR3 runs to 15 residues. The CDR3, as DNA: TGCGCCAGCAGCCTCGGGACTAGCTTCTACAATGAGCAGTTCTTC. This gives the protein CASSLGTSFYNEQFF.

V gene TRBV13 combines with J gene TRBJ2-3, with D possibly being TRBD1 or TRBD2 (5 bases each). The germline gives CDR1 PRHDT, CDR2 FYEKMQ (reference sequence). Trimming stripped 5 bases from V and 0 bases from J, with 15 bases between. CDR3 length: 16 amino acids. CDR3 region: CASSEPGTGSTDTQYF. DNA of the CDR3: TGTGCCAGCAGCGAGCCCGGGACGGGCAGCACAGATACGCAGTATTTT.

The CDR3 protein is CASNRNAGTAAADTQYF. DNA for the CDR3: TGTGCCAGCAACAGAAACGCGGGGACGGCCGCGGCAGATACGCAGTATTTT. This chain uses TRBV2 with TRBJ2-3; TRBD2 might be the D (6 bases). The length of the CDR3 is 17 residues. Looked up from germline, CDR1 is SNHLY and CDR2 is FYNNEI. Trimming left V 7 bases short and J 4 bases short, with 24 bases between.

This clonotype was detected only a few times. The chain is built from TRBV6-6 and TRBJ2-1; 7 bases align to TRBD2. CDR3 length: 15 amino acids. From germline, CDR1 is MNHNY and CDR2 SVGAGI (reference sequence). The V gene end was trimmed by 2 bases and the J gene end by 3 bases; junction bases not matched to a gene: 4. CDR3: CASSYGGGIYNEQFF. The CDR3 DNA sequence: TGTGCCAGCAGTTACGGCGGGGGTATCTACAATGAGCAGTTCTTC.

V usage is TRBV20-1 and J usage is TRBJ2-6; no clear D gene. Trimming cost V 4 bases and J 0 bases, with 13 bases left between them. Germline V gene data show CDR1 as DFQATT and CDR2 as SNEGSKA (reference sequence). This CDR3 is built from 16 residues. The CDR3 DNA sequence: TGCAGTGCTACTGACACAAAAGCCTCTGGGGCCAACGTCCTGACTTTC. Encoded protein: CSATDTKASGANVLTF.

This chain uses TRBV25-1 with TRBJ2-2; maybe TRBD1 (7 bases). CDR3 length equals 16 residues. The V gene's germline CDR1 is MGHDK and CDR2 SYGVNS. With 8 bases removed from V and 3 bases from J, the gap between germline ends came to 19 bases. The CDR3 spells CASRPLEGAYTGELFF. The CDR3 DNA follows: TGTGCCAGCCGCCCCCTGGAGGGGGCGTACACCGGGGAGCTGTTTTTT.

The V and J genes are TRBV6-5 and TRBJ2-1; TRBD1 aligns across 8 bases. CDR1 is MNHEY and CDR2 is SVGAGI in the germline V gene. With V trimmed by 6 bases and J by 9 bases, 10 bases remained unmatched. The CDR3 is 14 residues long. This chain's CDR3 is CASRTLQGAAEQFF. The CDR3 DNA sequence: TGTGCCAGCAGAACGCTGCAGGGGGCGGCTGAGCAGTTCTTC.

This clonotype turned up a few times. This chain's CDR3 is CASSQVNSLSNQPQHF. CDR3 nucleotide sequence: TGCGCCAGCAGCCAAGTTAACAGCCTTAGCAATCAGCCCCAGCATTTT. The chain recombines TRBV4-1 with TRBJ1-5; D remains ambiguous. The CDR3 has 16 amino acids. The germline gives CDR1 MGHRA, CDR2 YSYEKL. V lost 1 base, J lost 0 bases, and 10 bases lay in between.

The chain uses TRBV6-5 and TRBJ2-5; D uncertain. V was pared by 2 bases and J by 5 bases, with 15 bases between. Germline V CDR1 and CDR2: MNHEY, SVGAGI. There are 15 residues in the CDR3. This chain's CDR3 is CASSYVPRVGETQYF. The CDR3 nucleotides are TGTGCCAGCAGTTACGTCCCGCGAGTAGGGGAGACCCAGTACTTC.

Here the CDR3 DNA reads TGTGCCAGCAGCCGAGATTTGGGGCCCAACACCGGGGAGCTGTTTTTT. Translating gives CASSRDLGPNTGELFF. The chain employs TRBV4-2 and TRBJ2-2; a weak D match, TRBD1 (5 bases). Trimming took off 4 bases at V and 2 bases at J, with 14 bases between the two ends. Germline V gene sequence: CDR1 LGHNA, CDR2 YNFKEQ. This CDR3 has 16 residues.

The rearrangement uses TRBV6-5 and TRBJ2-3, with D tentatively TRBD1 (5 bases). This CDR3 is 17 amino acids long. Between the trimmed V and J ends, which lost 4 bases and 2 bases, there was a span of 19 bases. Germline CDR1 MNHEY, CDR2 SVGAGI. The CDR3 sequence is CASSSAWGLGITDTQYF. CDR3 sequence (DNA): TGTGCCAGCAGTTCCGCCTGGGGCCTTGGGATCACAGATACGCAGTATTTT.

The V and J genes are TRBV6-6 and TRBJ2-5, with D maybe TRBD1 (6 bases). Germline CDR1 is MNHNY and CDR2 is SVGAGI (reference sequence). The CDR3 is 15 amino acids. V was clipped by 7 bases and J by 5 bases, with 20 bases between them. CDR3 DNA sequence: TGTGCCAGCAACTTCGGATACAGGGTGGGTGAGACCCAGTACTTC. Its translation: CASNFGYRVGETQYF.

This clonotype has only a few counts. This chain links TRBV2 with TRBJ2-1, with TRBD1 matching over 8 bases. Germline V gene lookup returns CDR1 SNHLY and CDR2 FYNNEI. Unmatched junction bases numbered 0, after V lost 4 bases and J lost 4 bases. The CDR3 runs 13 residues. CDR3 protein: CASSGDRYNEQFF. The CDR3 nucleotides are TGTGCCAGCAGTGGGGACAGGTACAATGAGCAGTTCTTC.

The chain carries TRBV7-2 and TRBJ1-2, with D perhaps TRBD1 (5 bases). Trimming shortened V by 5 bases and J by 4 bases, and 11 bases separated the two germline ends. Germline CDR1 and CDR2: SGHTA and FQGNSA. The CDR3 extends over 13 amino acids. In DNA, the CDR3 is TGTGCCAGCAGCACAAGACAGAGCTATGGCTACACCTTC. As protein: CASSTRQSYGYTF.

The rearrangement links TRBV20-1 to TRBJ2-3; 11 bases are a match to TRBD2. This CDR3 is built from 16 residues. From germline, CDR1 is DFQATT and CDR2 SNEGSKA (reference sequence). With V trimmed by 2 bases and J by 4 bases, 8 bases remained unmatched. The CDR3 loop is CSARWLAGGPADTQYF. The CDR3, as DNA: TGCAGTGCTAGATGGCTAGCGGGGGGACCAGCAGATACGCAGTATTTT.

The chain combines TRBV11-2 with TRBJ1-2; weak D call: TRBD1 (5 bases). Per the germline V gene, CDR1 is SGHAT and CDR2 is FQNNGV. The CDR3 is 13 amino acids. V shed 0 bases and J shed 7 bases, with 9 bases lying between them. The CDR3 reads CASSLEGQSGYTF. DNA of the CDR3: TGTGCCAGCAGCTTAGAGGGGCAGAGTGGCTACACCTTC.